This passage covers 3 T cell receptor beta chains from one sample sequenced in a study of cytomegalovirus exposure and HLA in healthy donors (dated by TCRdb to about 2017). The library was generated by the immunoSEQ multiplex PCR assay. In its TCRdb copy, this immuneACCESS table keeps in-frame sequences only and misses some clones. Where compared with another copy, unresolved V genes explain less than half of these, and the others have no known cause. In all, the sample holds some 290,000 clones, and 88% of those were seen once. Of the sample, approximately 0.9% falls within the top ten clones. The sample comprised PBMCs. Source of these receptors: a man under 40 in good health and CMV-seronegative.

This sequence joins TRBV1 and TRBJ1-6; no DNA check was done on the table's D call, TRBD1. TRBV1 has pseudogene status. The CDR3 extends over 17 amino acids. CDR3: CTSSQGWTGHNNSPLHF. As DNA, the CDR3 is TGCACCAGCAGCCAAGGTTGGACAGGGCATAATAATTCACCCCTCCACTTT.

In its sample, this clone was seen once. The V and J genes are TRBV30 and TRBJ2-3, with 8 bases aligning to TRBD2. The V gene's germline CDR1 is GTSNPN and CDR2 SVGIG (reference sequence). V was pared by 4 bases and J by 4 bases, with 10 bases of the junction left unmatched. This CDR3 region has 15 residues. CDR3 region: CAWTRTGGFADTQYF. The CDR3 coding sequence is TGTGCCTGGACCCGGACGGGGGGGTTTGCAGATACGCAGTATTTT.

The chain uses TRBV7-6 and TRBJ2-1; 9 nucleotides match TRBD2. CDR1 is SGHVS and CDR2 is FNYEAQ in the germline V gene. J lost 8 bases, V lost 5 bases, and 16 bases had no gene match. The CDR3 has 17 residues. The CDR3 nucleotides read TGTGCCAGCAGCCACCCTCCCCGCGGGGGGGCCGCGGATGAGCAGTTCTTC. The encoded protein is CASSHPPRGGAADEQFF.